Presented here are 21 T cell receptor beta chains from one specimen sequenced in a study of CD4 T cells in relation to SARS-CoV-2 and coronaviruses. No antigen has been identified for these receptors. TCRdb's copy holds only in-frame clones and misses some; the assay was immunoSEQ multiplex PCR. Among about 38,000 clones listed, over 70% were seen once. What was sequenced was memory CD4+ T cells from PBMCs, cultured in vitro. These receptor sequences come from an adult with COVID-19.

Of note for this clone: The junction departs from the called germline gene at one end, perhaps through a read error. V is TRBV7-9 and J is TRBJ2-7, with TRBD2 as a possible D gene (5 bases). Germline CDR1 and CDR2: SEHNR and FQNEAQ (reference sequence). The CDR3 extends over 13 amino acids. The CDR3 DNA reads TGTGCCAGCAGCTCACGACTATCCTACGAGCAGTGCTTC. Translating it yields CASSSRLSYEQCF.

CDR3 residues: CASSLSQGRNSPLHF. In DNA, the CDR3 is TGTGCCAGCTCACTATCACAGGGAAGAAATTCACCCCTCCACTTT. The chain couples TRBV18 to TRBJ1-6; the D gene is possibly TRBD1 (6 bases). The V end lost 4 bases, the J end lost 7 bases, and 14 bases lay between the germline ends. The CDR3 has 15 residues. Germline CDR1 is KGHSH and CDR2 is LQKENI.

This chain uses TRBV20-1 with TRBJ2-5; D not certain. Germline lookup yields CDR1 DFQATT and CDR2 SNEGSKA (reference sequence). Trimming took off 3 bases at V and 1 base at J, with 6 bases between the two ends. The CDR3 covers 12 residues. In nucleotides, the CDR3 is TGCAGTGCTAGTCGGGCCCAAGAGACCCAGTACTTC. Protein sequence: CSASRAQETQYF.

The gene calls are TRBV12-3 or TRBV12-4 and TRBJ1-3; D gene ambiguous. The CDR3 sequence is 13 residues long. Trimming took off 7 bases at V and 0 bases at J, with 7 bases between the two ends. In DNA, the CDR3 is TGTGCCAGCACCCAGAGCTCTGGAAACACCATATATTTT. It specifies CASTQSSGNTIYF.

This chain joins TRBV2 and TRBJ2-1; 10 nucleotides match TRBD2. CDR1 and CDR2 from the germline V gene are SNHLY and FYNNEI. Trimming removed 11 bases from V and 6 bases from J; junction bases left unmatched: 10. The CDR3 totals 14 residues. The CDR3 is CARSDGTSVNEQFF. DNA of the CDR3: TGTGCCCGAAGTGACGGGACTAGCGTCAATGAGCAGTTCTTC.

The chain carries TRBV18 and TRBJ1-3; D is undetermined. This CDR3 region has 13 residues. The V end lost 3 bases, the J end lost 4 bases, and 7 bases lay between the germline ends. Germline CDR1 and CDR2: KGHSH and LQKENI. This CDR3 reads CASSPGMGNTIYF. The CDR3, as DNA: TGTGCCAGCTCACCGGGGATGGGAAACACCATATATTTT.

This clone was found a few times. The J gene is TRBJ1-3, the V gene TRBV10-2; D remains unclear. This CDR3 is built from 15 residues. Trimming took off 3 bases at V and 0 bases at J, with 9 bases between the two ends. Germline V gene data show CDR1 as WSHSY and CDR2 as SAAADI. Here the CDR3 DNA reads TGCGCCAGCAGTGAAAGGGAAGACTCTGGAAACACCATATATTTT. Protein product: CASSEREDSGNTIYF.

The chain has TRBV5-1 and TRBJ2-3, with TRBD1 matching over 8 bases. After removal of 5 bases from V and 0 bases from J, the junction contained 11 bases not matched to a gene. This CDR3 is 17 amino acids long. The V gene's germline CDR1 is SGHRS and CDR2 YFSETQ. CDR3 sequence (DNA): TGCGCCAGCAGTCGTAGGACAGGGCCGGTTAGCACAGATACGCAGTATTTT. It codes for CASSRRTGPVSTDTQYF.

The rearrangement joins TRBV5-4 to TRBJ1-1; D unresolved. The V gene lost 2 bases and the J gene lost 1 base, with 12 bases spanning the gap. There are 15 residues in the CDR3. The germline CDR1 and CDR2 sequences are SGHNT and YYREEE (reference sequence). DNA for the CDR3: TGTGCCAGCAGCTTCAACACGTACCAGAACACTGAAGCTTTCTTT. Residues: CASSFNTYQNTEAFF.

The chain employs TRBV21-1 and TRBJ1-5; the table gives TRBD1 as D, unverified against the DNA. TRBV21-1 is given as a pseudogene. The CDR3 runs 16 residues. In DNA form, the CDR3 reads TGTGCCAGCACCTCAAGGGGAAGGGGGTCTGGCCAGCCCCAGCATTTT. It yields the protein CASTSRGRGSGQPQHF.

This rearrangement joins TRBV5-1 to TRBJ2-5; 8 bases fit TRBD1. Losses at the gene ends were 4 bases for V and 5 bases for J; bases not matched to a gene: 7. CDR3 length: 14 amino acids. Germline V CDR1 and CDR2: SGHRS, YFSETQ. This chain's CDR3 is CASSPRQGQETQYF. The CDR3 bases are TGCGCCAGCAGCCCGAGACAGGGGCAGGAGACCCAGTACTTC.

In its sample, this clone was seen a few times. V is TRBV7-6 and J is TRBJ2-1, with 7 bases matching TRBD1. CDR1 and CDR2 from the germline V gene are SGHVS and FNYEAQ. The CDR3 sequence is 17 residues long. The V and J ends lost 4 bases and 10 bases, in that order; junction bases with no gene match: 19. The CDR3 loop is CASSSQIGGQTAREQFF. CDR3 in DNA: TGTGCCAGCAGCTCTCAAATTGGGGGACAGACGGCGCGGGAGCAGTTCTTC.

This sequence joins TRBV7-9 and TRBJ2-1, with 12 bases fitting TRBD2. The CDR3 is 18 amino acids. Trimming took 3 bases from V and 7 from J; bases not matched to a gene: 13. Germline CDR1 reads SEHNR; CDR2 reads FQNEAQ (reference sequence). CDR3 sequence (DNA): TGTGCCAGCAGCTTTCCCCCAAGACTAGCGGGAGTATCGAATGAGCAGTTCTTC. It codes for CASSFPPRLAGVSNEQFF.

The CDR3 loop reads CASSASGHSYEQYF. The CDR3 coding sequence is TGTGCCAGCAGCGCGTCCGGTCACTCCTACGAGCAGTACTTC. V gene TRBV7-7 combines with J gene TRBJ2-7, with D hard to call. This CDR3 contains 14 residues. The V gene lost 5 bases and the J gene lost 0 bases, with 11 bases spanning the gap. In germline, CDR1 is SSHAT, CDR2 FNYEAQ (reference sequence).

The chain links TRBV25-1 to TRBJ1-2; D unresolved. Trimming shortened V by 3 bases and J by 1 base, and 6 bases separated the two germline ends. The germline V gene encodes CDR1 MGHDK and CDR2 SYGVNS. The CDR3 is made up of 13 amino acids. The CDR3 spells CASSDAVNYGYTF. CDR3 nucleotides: TGTGCCAGCAGTGATGCCGTTAACTATGGCTACACCTTC.

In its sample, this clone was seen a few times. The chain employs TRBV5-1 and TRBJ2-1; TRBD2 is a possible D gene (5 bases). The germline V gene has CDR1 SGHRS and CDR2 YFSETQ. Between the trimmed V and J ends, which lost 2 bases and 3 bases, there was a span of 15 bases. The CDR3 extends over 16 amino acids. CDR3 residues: CASSFNGISLYNEQFF. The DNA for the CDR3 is TGCGCCAGCAGCTTTAACGGGATCAGTCTCTACAATGAGCAGTTCTTC.

The CDR3 sequence: CASSSWGSSPLHF. The DNA of the CDR3 is TGTGCCAGCAGTTCTTGGGGGTCTTCACCCCTCCACTTT. J is TRBJ1-6 and V is TRBV12-3 or TRBV12-4; D may be TRBD1 (5 bases). Trimming removed 4 bases from V and 9 bases from J, with 10 bases in between. The CDR3 has 13 amino acids.

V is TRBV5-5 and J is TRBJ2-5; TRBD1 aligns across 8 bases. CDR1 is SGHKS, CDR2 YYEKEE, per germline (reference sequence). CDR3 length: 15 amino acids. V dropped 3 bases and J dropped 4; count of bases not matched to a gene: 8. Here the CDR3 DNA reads TGTGCCAGCAGCTCCCCGACACAGGGGGTAGAGACCCAGTACTTC. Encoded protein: CASSSPTQGVETQYF.

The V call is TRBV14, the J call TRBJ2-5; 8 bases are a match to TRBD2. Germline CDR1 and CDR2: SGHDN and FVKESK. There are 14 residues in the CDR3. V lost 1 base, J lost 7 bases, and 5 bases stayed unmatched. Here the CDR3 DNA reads TGTGCCAGCAGCCAAGTTCGGGGGGGCGTGACCCAGTACTTC. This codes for CASSQVRGGVTQYF.

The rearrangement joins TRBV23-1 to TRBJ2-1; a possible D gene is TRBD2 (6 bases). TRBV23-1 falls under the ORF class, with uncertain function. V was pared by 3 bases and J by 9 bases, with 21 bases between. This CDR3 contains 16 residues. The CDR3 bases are TGCGCCAGCAGTCACTCACTAGCCGGTCCATTCTGTGAGCAGTTCTTC. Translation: CASSHSLAGPFCEQFF.

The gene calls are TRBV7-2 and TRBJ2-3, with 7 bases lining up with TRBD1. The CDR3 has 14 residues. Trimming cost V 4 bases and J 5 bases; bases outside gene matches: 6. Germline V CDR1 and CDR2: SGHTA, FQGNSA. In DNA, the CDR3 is TGTGCCAGCAGCTACACAGGGGCTGGAGATACGCAGTATTTT. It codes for CASSYTGAGDTQYF.